This T cell receptor beta chain stems from a study of blood T cell repertoires in COVID-19. With V trimmed by 1 base and J by 5 bases, 7 bases remained unmatched. The CDR3 spans 16 residues. Germline V gives CDR1 SGHVS, CDR2 FNYEAQ. The protocol was immunoSEQ multiplex PCR, while the TCRdb copy is restricted to in-frame clones and leaves out a portion. The sample lists fewer than 350,000 clones; more than 85% were seen once. The receptor was isolated from a man aged 40-55 years who had been exposed to COVID-19. The genes are TRBV7-6 and TRBJ2-1; 8 positions agree with TRBD2. Sequencing was carried out using PBMCs or T cells enriched from blood (not recorded which). As DNA, the CDR3 is TGTGCCAGCAGCTTAGTAGCGGGGCCCGTCCACAATGAGCAGTTCTTC. It is translated as CASSLVAGPVHNEQFF.